The 21 T cell receptor beta chains listed next were all sequenced from one sample in a study of beta chain features in type 1 diabetes. The study reverse transcribed the entire isolated RNA, so it sequenced expressed TCRB transcripts. Some clones are missing from TCRdb's copy, which holds only in-frame ones; the method was immunoSEQ multiplex PCR. This sample carries 300,000 or so clones, approximately 8.2% of them seen once, and the ten largest clones take 0.44%. Sequencing was performed on central memory CD4+ T cells from blood. These receptors all come from a woman aged 18 to 35 in good health.

This clone was seen more than once but under ten times. V is TRBV7-9 and J is TRBJ2-7; D call uncertain. The CDR3 runs 15 residues. Trimming removed 5 bases at V and 3 bases at J, with 17 bases between. Germline CDR1 is SEHNR and CDR2 is FQNEAQ (reference sequence). The CDR3: CASSPRQVKYYEQYF. The DNA of the CDR3 is TGTGCCAGCAGCCCCCGGCAGGTTAAATACTACGAGCAGTACTTC.

The chain joins TRBV7-9 to TRBJ2-5; D may be TRBD2 (5 bases). V lost 5 bases and J 5 bases, leaving 12 bases between the germline ends. The germline gives CDR1 SEHNR, CDR2 FQNEAQ (reference sequence). The CDR3 spans 13 residues. The CDR3 DNA follows: TGTGCCAGCAGCCGTAGCGTTGGGGAGACCCAGTACTTC. Amino acids: CASSRSVGETQYF.

DNA for the CDR3: TGTGCCAGCAGTTTATCGACAGGGTCCAGCCGGGGCGAGACCCAGTACTTC. Translated, it gives CASSLSTGSSRGETQYF. The genes are TRBV28 and TRBJ2-5; 7 bases map to TRBD1. Trimming took 1 base from V and 5 from J; bases not matched to a gene: 13. CDR3 length equals 17 residues. From germline, CDR1 is MDHEN and CDR2 SYDVKM. The variable domain in full, completed from reference TRBV28 and TRBJ2-5, reads DVKVTQSSRYLVKRTGEKVFLECVQDMDHENMFWYRQDPGLGLRLIYFSYDVKMKEKGDIPEGYSVSREKKERFSLILESASTNQTSMYLCASSLSTGSSRGETQYFGPGTRLLVL.

This clone was detected a few times. V and J are TRBV7-2 and TRBJ1-6; 8 nucleotides agree with TRBD1. Germline CDR1 reads SGHTA; CDR2 reads FQGNSA. Trimming at V came to 5 bases and at J to 10 bases, leaving 19 bases not matched to a gene. The CDR3 runs 18 residues. CDR3 bases: TGTGCCAGCAGCCTCACCCGGACAGGGCGAGGGGTACTATCACCCCTCCACTTT. This encodes CASSLTRTGRGVLSPLHF.

The gene calls are TRBV5-8 and TRBJ1-5; no clear D. V gave up 0 bases and J gave up 3 bases, with 7 bases separating them. The CDR3 has 14 residues. In germline, CDR1 is SGHTS, CDR2 YDEGEE. CDR3 region: CASSLALYNQPQHF. CDR3 nucleotide sequence: TGTGCCAGCAGCTTGGCCCTCTACAATCAGCCCCAGCATTTT. Combining the CDR3 with reference TRBV5-8 and TRBJ1-5 gives the whole variable domain EAGVTQSPTHLIKTRGQQATLRCSPISGHTSVYWYQQALGLGLQFLLWYDEGEERNRGNFPPRFSGRQFPNYSSELNVNALELEDSALYLCASSLALYNQPQHFGDGTRLSIL.

The chain has TRBV7-9 and TRBJ2-3; no reliable D call. The germline V and J ends were trimmed by 0 bases and 6 bases, with 10 bases remaining between them. Germline CDR1 SEHNR, CDR2 FQNEAQ (reference sequence). The CDR3 spans 14 residues. This CDR3 is CASSLALEDDTQYF. CDR3 bases: TGTGCCAGCAGCTTAGCGCTTGAGGACGATACGCAGTATTTT.

The genes are TRBV2 and TRBJ2-2; D is perhaps TRBD2 (6 bases). The CDR3 has 15 amino acids. CDR1 SNHLY and CDR2 FYNNEI come from the germline V gene. The germline V and J ends were trimmed by 0 bases and 4 bases, with 9 bases remaining between them. In nucleotides, the CDR3 is TGTGCCAGCAGTGAAGCTGGGGGGAGCACCGGGGAGCTGTTTTTT. Its translation: CASSEAGGSTGELFF.

This clone occurred a few times. The chain combines TRBV7-3 with TRBJ2-3, with D perhaps matching TRBD1 or TRBD2 (5 bases each). V lost 5 bases and J lost 0, with 9 bases in between. This CDR3 contains 14 residues. Looked up from germline, CDR1 is SGHTA and CDR2 is FQGTGA. The CDR3 here is CASSPGDSTDTQYF. CDR3 sequence (DNA): TGTGCCAGCAGCCCCGGGGACAGCACAGATACGCAGTATTTT. Full variable domain (missing parts from reference TRBV7-3 and TRBJ2-3): GAGVSQTPSNKVTEKGKYVELRCDPISGHTALYWYRQSLGQGPEFLIYFQGTGAADDSGLPNDRFFAVRPEGSVSTLKIQRTERGDSAVYLCASSPGDSTDTQYFGPGTRLTVL.

DNA for the CDR3: TGCAGCGTCCTTAAAGTAACTAGCGGGAGCTCCTACGAGCAGTACTTC. Amino acids: CSVLKVTSGSSYEQYF. This chain joins TRBV29-1 and TRBJ2-5; 11 bases are a match to TRBD2. Gene TRBJ2-7 matches the end of the DNA better, so the J call may be wrong. Germline V lookup: CDR1 SQVTM, CDR2 ANQGSEA. This CDR3 spans 16 amino acids.

This chain joins TRBV5-4 and TRBJ1-2; 8 nucleotides align to TRBD1. The CDR3 spans 13 residues. Germline values: CDR1 SGHNT, CDR2 YYREEE (reference sequence). V gave up 5 bases and J gave up 5 bases; unmatched junction bases: 5. The CDR3 is CASSTDRVYGYTF. The CDR3 DNA is TGTGCCAGCAGTACGGACAGGGTTTATGGCTACACCTTC.

This clone was seen a handful of times. V and J are TRBV28 and TRBJ2-3; 11 nucleotides agree with TRBD2. V trimming: 2 bases; J trimming: 7 bases; junction bases outside the gene matches: 5. This CDR3 is 15 amino acids long. Germline V CDR1 and CDR2: MDHEN, SYDVKM. CDR3 sequence (DNA): TGTGCCAGCAGTTTACTGACTAGCGGGGTGAATACGCAGTATTTT. Translating gives CASSLLTSGVNTQYF. The whole variable domain, remainder taken from reference TRBV28 and TRBJ2-3, is DVKVTQSSRYLVKRTGEKVFLECVQDMDHENMFWYRQDPGLGLRLIYFSYDVKMKEKGDIPEGYSVSREKKERFSLILESASTNQTSMYLCASSLLTSGVNTQYFGPGTRLTVL.

The sample holds many counts of this clone. This chain connects TRBV15 to TRBJ2-4, with D tentatively TRBD2 (6 bases). This CDR3 has 18 amino acids. The germline V gene has CDR1 LNHNV and CDR2 YYDKDF (reference sequence). V was pared by 3 bases and J by 6 bases, with 24 bases between. The CDR3 spells CATSRDAGGADFINIQYF. In DNA form, the CDR3 reads TGTGCCACCAGCAGGGATGCCGGAGGGGCCGATTTTATAAACATTCAGTACTTC. Using reference TRBV15 and TRBJ2-4 for the parts outside the CDR3, the full variable domain is DAMVIQNPRYQVTQFGKPVTLSCSQTLNHNVMYWYQQKSSQAPKLLFHYYDKDFNNEADTPDNFQSRRPNTSFCFLDIRSPGLGDTAMYLCATSRDAGGADFINIQYFGAGTRLSVL.

This clone came up a few times. The chain links TRBV11-2 to TRBJ2-5, with D perhaps matching TRBD1 (6 bases). The germline CDR1 and CDR2 sequences are SGHAT and FQNNGV. V was pared by 5 bases and J by 6 bases, with 10 bases between. There are 12 residues in the CDR3. DNA for the CDR3: TGTGCCAGCAGCCTGGGGGCAAAGACCCAGTACTTC. Amino acids: CASSLGAKTQYF.

V is TRBV18 and J is TRBJ2-7; D not certain. The CDR3 has 20 amino acids. Germline values: CDR1 KGHSH, CDR2 LQKENI. Trimming shortened V by 3 bases and J by 4 bases, and 31 bases separated the two germline ends. In nucleotides, the CDR3 is TGTGCCAGCTCACCTAGGGCGAACTCTAACAGTGTCTCTTTACGTTACGAGCAGTACTTC. As protein: CASSPRANSNSVSLRYEQYF.

This clone was detected only a few times. This CDR3 is also generated by other DNA sequences in the sample. The V gene is TRBV2, the J gene TRBJ2-7; TRBD1 aligns across 7 bases. The CDR3 sequence is 14 residues long. The junction had 3 bases not matched to a gene; V was cut back by 4 bases and J by 0 bases. The germline V gene has CDR1 SNHLY and CDR2 FYNNEI. The CDR3 sequence: CASSGTGGSYEQYF. DNA for the CDR3: TGTGCCAGCAGTGGGACAGGCGGCTCCTACGAGCAGTACTTC.

This clone appeared a few times. V gene TRBV7-6 combines with J gene TRBJ2-4, with D maybe TRBD2 (6 bases). V was clipped by 4 bases and J by 9 bases, with 16 bases between them. Germline V gene data show CDR1 as SGHVS and CDR2 as FNYEAQ. The CDR3 totals 14 residues. CDR3 sequence reads: CASSSGREVGIQYF. The CDR3 DNA sequence: TGTGCCAGCAGCTCGGGCAGGGAGGTGGGCATTCAGTACTTC.

This clone was seen only a few times. The V and J genes are TRBV14 and TRBJ2-1, with D possibly matching TRBD2 (5 bases). The CDR3 consists of 13 residues. With 5 bases removed from V and 5 bases from J, the gap between germline ends came to 10 bases. Germline-derived CDR1 and CDR2 are SGHDN and FVKESK. The chain's CDR3 is CASSGLRNNEQFF. The CDR3 nucleotides are TGTGCCAGCAGCGGACTTAGAAACAATGAGCAGTTCTTC.

This clone showed up just a few times. This sequence joins TRBV7-8 and TRBJ1-5, with D hard to call. Per the germline V gene, CDR1 is SGHVS and CDR2 is FQNEAQ. V shed 2 bases and J shed 5 bases, with 7 bases lying between them. CDR3 length: 13 residues. The CDR3 DNA follows: TGTGCCAGCAGCTTATTTGGGGATCAGCCCCAGCATTTT. Its protein is CASSLFGDQPQHF. Full variable domain (rest looked up from reference TRBV7-8 and TRBJ1-5): GAGVSQSPRYKVAKRGQDVALRCDPISGHVSLFWYQQALGQGPEFLTYFQNEAQLDKSGLPSDRFFAERPEGSVSTLKIQRTQQEDSAVYLCASSLFGDQPQHFGDGTRLSIL.

The gene calls are TRBV6-5 and TRBJ1-2, with 7 nucleotides matching TRBD1. Germline trimming cut 5 bases from V and 8 bases from J; bases unmatched to any gene: 8. CDR3 length: 13 amino acids. Per the germline V gene, CDR1 is MNHEY and CDR2 is SVGAGI. CDR3 protein: CASSQQGFLGYTF. CDR3 nucleotides: TGTGCCAGCAGTCAACAGGGGTTTCTGGGCTACACCTTC.

This clone was detected a few times. V gene TRBV19 combines with J gene TRBJ2-3, with D uncertain. The germline V gene encodes CDR1 LNHDA and CDR2 SQIVND (reference sequence). CDR3 size: 14 residues. V lost 11 bases and J lost 3, with 18 bases in between. The CDR3 protein is CAAASTPRTDTQYF. As DNA, the CDR3 is TGTGCCGCTGCGTCGACACCCCGGACAGATACGCAGTATTTT.

The chain has TRBV11-2 and TRBJ1-1; D is unresolved. V was shortened by 4 bases and J by 8 bases, with 14 bases between the two germline ends. This CDR3 is built from 13 residues. Germline values: CDR1 SGHAT, CDR2 FQNNGV. The CDR3 sequence: CASSSIPGGEAFF. The CDR3 DNA sequence: TGTGCCAGCAGCTCCATTCCGGGTGGGGAAGCTTTCTTT.